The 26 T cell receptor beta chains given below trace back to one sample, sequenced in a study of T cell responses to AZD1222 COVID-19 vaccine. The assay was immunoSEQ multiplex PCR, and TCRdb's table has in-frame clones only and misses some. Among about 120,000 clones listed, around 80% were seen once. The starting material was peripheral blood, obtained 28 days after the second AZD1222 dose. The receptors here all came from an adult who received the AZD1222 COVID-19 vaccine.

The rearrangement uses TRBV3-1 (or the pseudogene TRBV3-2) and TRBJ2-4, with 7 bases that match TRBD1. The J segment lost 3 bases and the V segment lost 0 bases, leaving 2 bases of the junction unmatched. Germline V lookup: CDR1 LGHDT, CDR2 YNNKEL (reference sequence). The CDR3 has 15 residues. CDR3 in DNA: TGTGCCAGCAGCCAAGAGTGGGACAGCAAAAACATTCAGTACTTC. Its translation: CASSQEWDSKNIQYF.

The CDR3 protein is CASSSPLGGGYTF. The CDR3 nucleotides read TGTGCCAGCAGTTCCCCCCTCGGTGGGGGCTACACCTTC. The rearrangement joins TRBV28 to TRBJ1-2, with D hard to call. Trimming took off 4 bases at V and 8 bases at J, with 14 bases between the two ends. Germline CDR1 MDHEN, CDR2 SYDVKM. This CDR3 spans 13 amino acids.

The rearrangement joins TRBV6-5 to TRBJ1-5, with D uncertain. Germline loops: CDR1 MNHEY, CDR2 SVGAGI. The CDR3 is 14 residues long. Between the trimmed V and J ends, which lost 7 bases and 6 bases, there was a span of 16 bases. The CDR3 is CASTHGGIGQPQHF. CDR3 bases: TGTGCCAGCACCCACGGAGGGATCGGTCAGCCCCAGCATTTT.

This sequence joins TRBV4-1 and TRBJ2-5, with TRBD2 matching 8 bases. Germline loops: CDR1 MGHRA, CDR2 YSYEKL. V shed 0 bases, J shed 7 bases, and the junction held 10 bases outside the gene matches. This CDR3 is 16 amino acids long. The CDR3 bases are TGCGCCAGCAGCCAAGACAGGGCGGGGGGTCAGGGGACCCAGTACTTC. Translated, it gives CASSQDRAGGQGTQYF.

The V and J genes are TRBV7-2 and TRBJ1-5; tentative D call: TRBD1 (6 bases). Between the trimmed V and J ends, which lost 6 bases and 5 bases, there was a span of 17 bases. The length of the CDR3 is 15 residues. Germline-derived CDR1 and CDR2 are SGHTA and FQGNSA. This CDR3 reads CASSEGGRADQPQHF. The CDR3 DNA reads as TGTGCCAGCAGTGAGGGGGGACGGGCAGATCAGCCCCAGCATTTT.

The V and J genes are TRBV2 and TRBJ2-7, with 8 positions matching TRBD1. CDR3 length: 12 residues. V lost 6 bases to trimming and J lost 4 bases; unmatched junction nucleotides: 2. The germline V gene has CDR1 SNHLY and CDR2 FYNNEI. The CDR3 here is CASRDRAYEQYF. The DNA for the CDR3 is TGTGCCAGCAGGGACAGGGCTTACGAGCAGTACTTC.

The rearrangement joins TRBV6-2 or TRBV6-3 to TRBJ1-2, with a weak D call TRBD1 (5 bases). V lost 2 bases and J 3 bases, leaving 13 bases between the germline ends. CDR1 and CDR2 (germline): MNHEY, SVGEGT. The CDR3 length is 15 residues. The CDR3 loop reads CASSYVPGDYYGYTF. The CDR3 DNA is TGTGCCAGCAGTTACGTTCCGGGGGACTACTATGGCTACACCTTC.

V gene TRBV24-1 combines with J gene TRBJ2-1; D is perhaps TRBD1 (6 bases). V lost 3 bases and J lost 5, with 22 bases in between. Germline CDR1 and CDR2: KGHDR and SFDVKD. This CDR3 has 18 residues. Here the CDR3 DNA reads TGTGCCACCAGTGATCCCTCAGGGGTAGGGGAAACACACAATGAGCAGTTCTTC. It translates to CATSDPSGVGETHNEQFF.

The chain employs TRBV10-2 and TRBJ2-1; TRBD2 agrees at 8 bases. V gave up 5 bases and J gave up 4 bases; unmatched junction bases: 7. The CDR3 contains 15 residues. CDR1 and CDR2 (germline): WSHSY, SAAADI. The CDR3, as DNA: TGCGCCAGCAGTCCGACTAGCGCCGAATACAATGAGCAGTTCTTC. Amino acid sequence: CASSPTSAEYNEQFF.

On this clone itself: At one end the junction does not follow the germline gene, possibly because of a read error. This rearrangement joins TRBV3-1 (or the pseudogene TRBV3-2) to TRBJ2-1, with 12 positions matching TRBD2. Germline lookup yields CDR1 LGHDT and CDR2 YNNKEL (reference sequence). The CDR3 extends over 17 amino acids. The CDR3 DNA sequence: TGTGCCAGCACCCAACTAGCGGGGGGACAAATACGCAATGAGCAGTTCTTC. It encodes CASTQLAGGQIRNEQFF.

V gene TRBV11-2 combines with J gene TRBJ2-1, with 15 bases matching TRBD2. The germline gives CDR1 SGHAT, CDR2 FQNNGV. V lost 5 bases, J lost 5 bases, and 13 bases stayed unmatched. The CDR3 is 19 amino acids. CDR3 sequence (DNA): TGTGCCAGCAGCCTTCGGGGACTAGCGGGGGGCCTCCTGAACAATGAGCAGTTCTTC. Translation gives CASSLRGLAGGLLNNEQFF.

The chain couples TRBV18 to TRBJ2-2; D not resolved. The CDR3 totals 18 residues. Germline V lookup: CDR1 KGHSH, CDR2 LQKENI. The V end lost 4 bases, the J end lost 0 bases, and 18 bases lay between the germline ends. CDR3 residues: CASSLSTAPVANTGELFF. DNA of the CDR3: TGTGCCAGCTCACTCTCAACGGCCCCTGTCGCGAACACCGGGGAGCTGTTTTTT. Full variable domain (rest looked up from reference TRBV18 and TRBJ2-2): NAGVMQNPRHLVRRRGQEARLRCSPMKGHSHVYWYRQLPEEGLKFMVYLQKENIIDESGMPKERFSAEFPKEGPSILRIQQVVRGDSAAYFCASSLSTAPVANTGELFFGEGSRLTVL.

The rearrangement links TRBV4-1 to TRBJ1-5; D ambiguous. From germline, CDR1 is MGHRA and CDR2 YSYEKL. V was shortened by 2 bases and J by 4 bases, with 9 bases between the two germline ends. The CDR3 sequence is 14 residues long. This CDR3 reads CASSQYRGNQPQHF. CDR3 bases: TGCGCCAGCAGCCAATACCGGGGAAATCAGCCCCAGCATTTT.

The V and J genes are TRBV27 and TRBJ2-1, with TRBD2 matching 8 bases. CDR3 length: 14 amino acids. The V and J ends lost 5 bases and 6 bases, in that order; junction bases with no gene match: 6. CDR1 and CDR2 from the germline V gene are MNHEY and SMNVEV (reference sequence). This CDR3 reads CASSPRAGGNEQFF. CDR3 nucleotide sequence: TGTGCCAGCAGTCCCCGCGCGGGGGGCAATGAGCAGTTCTTC.

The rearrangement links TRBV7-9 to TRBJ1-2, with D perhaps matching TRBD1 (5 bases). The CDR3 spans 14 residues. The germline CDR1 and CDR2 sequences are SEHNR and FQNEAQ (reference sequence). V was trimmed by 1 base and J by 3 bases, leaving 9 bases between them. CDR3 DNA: TGTGCCAGCAGCTTAGATCGGGGCTACTATGGCTACACCTTC. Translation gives CASSLDRGYYGYTF.

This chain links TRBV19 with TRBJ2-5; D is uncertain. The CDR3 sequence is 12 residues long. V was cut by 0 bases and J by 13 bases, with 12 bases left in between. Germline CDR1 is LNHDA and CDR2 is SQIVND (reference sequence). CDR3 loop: CASSIDLQPPYF. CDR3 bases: TGTGCCAGTAGTATAGATCTGCAACCACCGTACTTC.

DNA for the CDR3: TGTGCCAGCAGGTTAGACAGGGGCTCCTATAATTCACCCCTCCACTTT. Translated, it gives CASRLDRGSYNSPLHF. The gene calls are TRBV27 and TRBJ1-6; TRBD1 matches 8 bases. This CDR3 contains 16 residues. V trimming: 6 bases; J trimming: 0 bases; junction bases outside the gene matches: 4. CDR1 and CDR2 from the germline V gene are MNHEY and SMNVEV (reference sequence).

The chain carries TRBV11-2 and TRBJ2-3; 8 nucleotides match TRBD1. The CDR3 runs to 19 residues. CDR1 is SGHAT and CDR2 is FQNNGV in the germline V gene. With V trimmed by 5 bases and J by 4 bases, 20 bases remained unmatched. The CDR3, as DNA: TGTGCCAGCAGCCGAATGATGATCTTACAGGGGGTGAGGGCAGATACGCAGTATTTT. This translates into CASSRMMILQGVRADTQYF.

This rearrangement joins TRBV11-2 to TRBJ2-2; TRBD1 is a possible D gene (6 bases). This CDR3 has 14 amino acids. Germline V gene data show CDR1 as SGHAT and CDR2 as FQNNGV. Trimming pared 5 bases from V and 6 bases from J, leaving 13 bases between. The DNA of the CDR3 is TGTGCCAGCAGCACAGGGACCCTGTCCGGGGAGCTGTTTTTT. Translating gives CASSTGTLSGELFF. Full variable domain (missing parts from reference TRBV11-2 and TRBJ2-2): EAGVAQSPRYKIIEKRQSVAFWCNPISGHATLYWYQQILGQGPKLLIQFQNNGVVDDSQLPKDRFSAERLKGVDSTLKIQPAKLEDSAVYLCASSTGTLSGELFFGEGSRLTVL.

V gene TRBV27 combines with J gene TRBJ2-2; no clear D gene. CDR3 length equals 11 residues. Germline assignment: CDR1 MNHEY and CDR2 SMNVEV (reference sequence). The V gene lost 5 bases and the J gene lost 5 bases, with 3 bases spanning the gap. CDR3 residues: CASSMTGELFF. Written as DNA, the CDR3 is TGTGCCAGCAGTATGACCGGGGAGCTGTTTTTT.

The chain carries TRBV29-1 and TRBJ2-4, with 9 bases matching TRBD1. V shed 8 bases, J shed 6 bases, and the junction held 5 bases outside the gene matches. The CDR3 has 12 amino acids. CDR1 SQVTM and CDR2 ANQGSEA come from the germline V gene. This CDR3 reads CSIQGALNIQYF. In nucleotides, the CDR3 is TGCAGCATACAGGGGGCTTTAAACATTCAGTACTTC. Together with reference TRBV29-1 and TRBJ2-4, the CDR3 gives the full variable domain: SAVISQKPSRDICQRGTSLTIQCQVDSQVTMMFWYRQQPGQSLTLIATANQGSEATYESGFVIDKFPISRPNLTFSTLTVSNMSPEDSSIYLCSIQGALNIQYFGAGTRLSVL.

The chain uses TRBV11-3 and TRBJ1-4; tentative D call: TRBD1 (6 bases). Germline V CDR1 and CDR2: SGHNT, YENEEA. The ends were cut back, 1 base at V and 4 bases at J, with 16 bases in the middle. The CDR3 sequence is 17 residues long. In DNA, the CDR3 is TGTGCCAGCAGCTTAGGGCCTGCGAGACAGGTTAATGAAAAACTGTTTTTT. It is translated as CASSLGPARQVNEKLFF.

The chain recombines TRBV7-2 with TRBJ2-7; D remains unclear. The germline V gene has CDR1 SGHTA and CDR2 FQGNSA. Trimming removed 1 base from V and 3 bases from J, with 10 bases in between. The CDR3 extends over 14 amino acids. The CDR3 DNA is TGTGCCAGCAGCTTAGTAAGCCTTCACTACGAGCAGTACTTC. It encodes CASSLVSLHYEQYF.

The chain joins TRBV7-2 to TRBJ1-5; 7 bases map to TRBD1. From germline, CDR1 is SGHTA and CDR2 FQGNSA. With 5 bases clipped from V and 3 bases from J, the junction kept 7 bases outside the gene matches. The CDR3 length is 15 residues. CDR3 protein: CASSPRQGYNQPQHF. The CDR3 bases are TGTGCCAGCAGCCCAAGACAGGGCTACAATCAGCCCCAGCATTTT.

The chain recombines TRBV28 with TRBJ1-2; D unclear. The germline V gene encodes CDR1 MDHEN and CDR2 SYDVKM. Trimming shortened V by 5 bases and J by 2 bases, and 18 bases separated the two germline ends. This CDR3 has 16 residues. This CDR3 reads CASSRYPLGDNYGYTF. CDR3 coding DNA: TGTGCCAGCAGTCGCTACCCTTTGGGAGACAACTATGGCTACACCTTC.

This CDR3 reads CASSVVGFSTDTQYF. The CDR3 nucleotides are TGTGCCAGCAGCGTAGTTGGTTTTAGCACAGATACGCAGTATTTT. The chain combines TRBV9 with TRBJ2-3, with D unclear. With 0 bases removed from V and 0 bases from J, the gap between germline ends came to 8 bases. Per germline, CDR1 SGDLS and CDR2 YYNGEE. The CDR3 loop spans 15 amino acids.